One and the same sample provided the 10 T cell receptor beta chains below, sequenced in a study of PD-L1 blockade in urothelial cancer. Sequenced by immunoSEQ multiplex PCR; TCRdb stores in-frame clones only, minus some. The data show tens of thousands of clones, with around 86% seen just once and approximately 15% held by the top ten. Specified time point: pretreatment peripheral blood. The specimen was PBMCs, collected around atezolizumab (anti-PD-L1) treatment. These receptors came from a man aged 60 to 69 with urothelial cancer.

This chain connects TRBV7-2 to TRBJ2-3, with D unclear. The CDR3 runs to 14 residues. Trimming shortened V by 4 bases and J by 2 bases, and 10 bases separated the two germline ends. The germline gives CDR1 SGHTA, CDR2 FQGNSA. The CDR3 region has the DNA TGTGCCAGCAGCTACGGTACTACCACAGATACGCAGTATTTT. Translating gives CASSYGTTTDTQYF.

The rearrangement uses TRBV9 and TRBJ1-2; 10 nucleotides agree with TRBD1. V dropped 3 bases and J dropped 3; count of bases not matched to a gene: 5. The germline V gene encodes CDR1 SGDLS and CDR2 YYNGEE. CDR3 length equals 15 residues. In DNA form, the CDR3 reads TGTGCCAGCAGCGCGGGACAGGGGCTTCACTATGGCTACACCTTC. This codes for CASSAGQGLHYGYTF. Full variable domain (missing parts from reference TRBV9 and TRBJ1-2): DSGVTQTPKHLITATGQRVTLRCSPRSGDLSVYWYQQSLDQGLQFLIQYYNGEERAKGNILERFSAQQFPDLHSELNLSSLELGDSALYFCASSAGQGLHYGYTFGSGTRLTVV.

This chain uses TRBV4-1 with TRBJ1-4, with 9 bases lining up with TRBD1. The germline gives CDR1 MGHRA, CDR2 YSYEKL. J was trimmed by 5 bases and V by 1 base; bases with no gene match: 5. The CDR3 loop spans 16 amino acids. CDR3 amino acids: CASSQVLGQGNEKLFF. CDR3 sequence (DNA): TGCGCCAGCAGCCAAGTCCTGGGACAGGGCAATGAAAAACTGTTTTTT.

This sequence joins TRBV11-2 and TRBJ1-3; D is unclear. The ends were cut back, 1 base at V and 0 bases at J, with 16 bases in the middle. This CDR3 spans 18 amino acids. The germline CDR1 and CDR2 sequences are SGHAT and FQNNGV. The DNA for the CDR3 is TGTGCCAGCAGCTTAGGCTACGGGAGGTCGGCCTCTGGAAACACCATATATTTT. Protein sequence: CASSLGYGRSASGNTIYF.

V and J are TRBV14 and TRBJ2-7; 11 nucleotides line up with TRBD1. The V segment lost 4 bases and the J segment 3 bases; nucleotides outside the gene matches: 5. The CDR3 runs 15 residues. The germline V gene has CDR1 SGHDN and CDR2 FVKESK. The DNA for the CDR3 is TGTGCCAGCAGCCTCAGGACAGGGGGCGTCTACGAGCAGTACTTC. Its translation is CASSLRTGGVYEQYF.

The chain combines TRBV7-6 with TRBJ2-3; TRBD2 matches at 12 bases. The trim removed 5 bases at V and 0 bases at J, leaving 9 bases unmatched. CDR3 length equals 18 residues. CDR1 is SGHVS and CDR2 is FNYEAQ in the germline V gene. In nucleotides, the CDR3 is TGTGCCAGCAGCCCTAGCGGGGGGGCCCCTTTTAGCACAGATACGCAGTATTTT. It codes for CASSPSGGAPFSTDTQYF. Supplemented by reference TRBV7-6 and TRBJ2-3, the full variable domain reads GAGVSQSPRYKVTKRGQDVALRCDPISGHVSLYWYRQALGQGPEFLTYFNYEAQQDKSGLPNDRFSAERPEGSISTLTIQRTEQRDSAMYRCASSPSGGAPFSTDTQYFGPGTRLTVL.

Concerning this clone: Other DNA sequences within the sample encode an identical CDR3. The rearrangement joins TRBV5-1 to TRBJ2-5; 7 bases line up with TRBD2. Germline V CDR1 and CDR2: SGHRS, YFSETQ. The CDR3 is made up of 13 amino acids. The V segment lost 2 bases and the J segment 3 bases; nucleotides outside the gene matches: 1. The CDR3 DNA sequence: TGCGCCAGCAGCTTTCGGGGGGAAGAGACCCAGTACTTC. Translated: CASSFRGEETQYF. Complete variable domain (other parts from reference TRBV5-1 and TRBJ2-5): KAGVTQTPRYLIKTRGQQVTLSCSPISGHRSVSWYQQTPGQGLQFLFEYFSETQRNKGNFPGRFSGRQFSNSRSEMNVSTLELGDSALYLCASSFRGEETQYFGPGTRLLVL.

The J gene is TRBJ1-1, the V gene TRBV7-2; D is ambiguous. Germline CDR1 is SGHTA and CDR2 is FQGNSA. Trimming shortened V by 3 bases and J by 5 bases, and 10 bases separated the two germline ends. The CDR3 totals 13 residues. The CDR3 loop is CASSFDGRTEAFF. CDR3 in DNA: TGTGCCAGCAGCTTCGACGGGAGAACTGAAGCTTTCTTT. Based on the CDR3 plus reference TRBV7-2 and TRBJ1-1, the full variable domain is GAGVSQSPSNKVTEKGKDVELRCDPISGHTALYWYRQSLGQGLEFLIYFQGNSAPDKSGLPSDRFSAERTGGSVSTLTIQRTQQEDSAVYLCASSFDGRTEAFFGQGTRLTVV.

This sequence joins TRBV27 and TRBJ1-6; D remains unclear. CDR3 length: 14 residues. V gave up 6 bases and J gave up 0 bases, with 6 bases separating them. Germline CDR1 MNHEY, CDR2 SMNVEV (reference sequence). The CDR3 region has the DNA TGTGCCAGCAGCTTCAGCTCCTATAATTCACCCCTCCACTTT. Its protein is CASSFSSYNSPLHF.

The gene calls are TRBV6-5 and TRBJ1-2; tentative D call: TRBD1 (5 bases). Germline assignment: CDR1 MNHEY and CDR2 SVGAGI. This CDR3 region has 13 residues. The ends were cut back, 0 bases at V and 12 bases at J, with 14 bases in the middle. This CDR3 reads CASSYSGGVLHTF. The DNA of the CDR3 is TGTGCCAGCAGTTACTCGGGGGGGGTACTACACACCTTC.